This TCR beta chain was identified in a study of blood T cell repertoires in COVID-19. Seattle patients were enrolled during active infection and followed longitudinally. The J segment lost 0 bases and the V segment lost 5 bases, leaving 5 bases of the junction unmatched. The CDR3 has 15 amino acids. Germline V lookup: CDR1 KGHSH, CDR2 LQKENI. Original processing notes: Counts of nucleated cells, estimated from reference gene primer amplification, were obtained. Clones were read by immunoSEQ multiplex PCR, and TCRdb kept only the in-frame ones, dropping some. Clone size and the V and J calls come from that table; the DNA yielded D and trimming. Of 200,000 to 250,000 clones in the sample, roughly 80% were seen once.

The sample was peripheral blood. The chain has TRBV18 and TRBJ2-5; 8 bases fit TRBD1. This clonotype was sampled from a woman of 80 years or more with COVID-19, enrolled during active disease. The CDR3 region is CASSAGGMYQETQYF. Here the CDR3 DNA reads TGTGCCAGCTCAGCAGGGGGCATGTACCAAGAGACCCAGTACTTC.